Below are 11 T cell receptor beta chains sequenced from a single sample in a study of blood T cell repertoires in COVID-19 (dated by TCRdb to the early 2020s). The library came from the immunoSEQ multiplex PCR assay. TCRdb carries this immuneACCESS record with in-frame sequences only. Its versions omit some clonotypes, under half of them owing to an unresolved V gene in the studies checked, with the rest unexplained. Within this sample are under 95,000 clones, with approximately 90% of them counted one time only. The ten largest clones represent 2% to 3% of the sample. Sequencing was performed on peripheral blood. Receptor source: a man aged 50 to 59 with COVID-19, enrolled during active disease.

In DNA, the CDR3 is TGTGCCAGCTCACCCCGCGGAACAGGATCGAACACCGGGGAGCTGTTTTTT. Translated, it gives CASSPRGTGSNTGELFF. The rearrangement joins TRBV18 to TRBJ2-2; D is perhaps TRBD1 (5 bases). Germline loops: CDR1 KGHSH, CDR2 LQKENI. CDR3 length: 17 amino acids. V was pared by 3 bases and J by 0 bases, with 14 bases between.

The rearrangement uses TRBV5-1 and TRBJ2-2; a possible D gene is TRBD2 (6 bases). V lost 4 bases to trimming and J lost 5 bases, with 15 bases between them. This CDR3 has 15 amino acids. Germline CDR1 and CDR2: SGHRS and YFSETQ. As DNA, the CDR3 is TGCGCCAGCAGCCCCAACGGGAGAGGGACCGGGGAGCTGTTTTTT. As protein: CASSPNGRGTGELFF.

The J gene is TRBJ1-1, the V gene TRBV5-6, with D possibly TRBD1 on 5 matching bases. Germline lookup yields CDR1 SGHDT and CDR2 YYEEEE. Trimming left V 5 bases short and J 4 bases short, with 12 bases between. CDR3 length: 13 amino acids. CDR3 coding DNA: TGTGCCAGCAGTCCCGCGGGGGGCACTGAAGCTTTCTTT. Translating it yields CASSPAGGTEAFF. Supplemented by reference TRBV5-6 and TRBJ1-1, the full variable domain reads DAGVTQSPTHLIKTRGQQVTLRCSPKSGHDTVSWYQQALGQGPQFIFQYYEEEERQRGNFPDRFSGHQFPNYSSELNVNALLLGDSALYLCASSPAGGTEAFFGQGTRLTVV.

The V call is TRBV15, the J call TRBJ2-1; the match to TRBD2 covers 9 bases. Losses at the gene ends were 0 bases for V and 0 bases for J; bases not matched to a gene: 9. CDR3 length: 19 residues. Germline lookup yields CDR1 LNHNV and CDR2 YYDKDF (reference sequence). CDR3 DNA: TGTGCCACCAGCAGAGAATTAAGACTAGCGGTTAGCTCCTACAATGAGCAGTTCTTC. Translated: CATSRELRLAVSSYNEQFF.

The chain joins TRBV30 to TRBJ2-7; D is possibly TRBD2 (6 bases). This CDR3 region has 12 residues. Deletions cut 5 bases from V and 5 bases from J, with 13 bases between. Germline-derived CDR1 and CDR2 are GTSNPN and SVGIG (reference sequence). The CDR3 coding sequence is TGTGCCTGGTCTCGAGGAGGGCACGAGCAGTACTTC. Protein product: CAWSRGGHEQYF.

The chain employs TRBV24-1 and TRBJ2-2; maybe TRBD1 (6 bases). Trimming left V 9 bases short and J 1 base short, with 11 bases between. The CDR3 has 14 residues. Germline-derived CDR1 and CDR2 are KGHDR and SFDVKD. CDR3 DNA: TGTGCCACCCGTCAGGGGATGAACACCGGGGAGCTGTTTTTT. Protein: CATRQGMNTGELFF.

V usage is TRBV12-3 or TRBV12-4 and J usage is TRBJ1-2; D may be TRBD1 (5 bases). Trimming pared 2 bases from V and 8 bases from J, leaving 12 bases between. The CDR3 length is 13 residues. CDR3 in amino acids: CASSLRGYSGYTF. In DNA form, the CDR3 reads TGTGCCAGCAGTTTACGGGGGTATAGCGGCTACACCTTC.

V is TRBV6-4 and J is TRBJ2-3; D may be TRBD2 (6 bases). The CDR3 is 13 residues long. V shed 4 bases and J shed 2 bases, with 7 bases lying between them. Germline V lookup: CDR1 MRHNA, CDR2 SNTAGT. The CDR3 spells CASSVDYTDTQYF. CDR3 nucleotides: TGTGCCAGCAGTGTGGACTACACAGATACGCAGTATTTT.

This rearrangement joins TRBV10-3 to TRBJ2-3; D may be TRBD2 (6 bases). The CDR3 sequence is 13 residues long. Germline V CDR1 and CDR2: ENHRY, SYGVKD. V gave up 2 bases and J gave up 5 bases, with 8 bases separating them. The CDR3 bases are TGTGCCATCAGTGAGGGACTACGAGATACGCAGTATTTT. This codes for CAISEGLRDTQYF.

This rearrangement joins TRBV28 to TRBJ1-2, with D hard to call. This CDR3 comprises 12 residues. V lost 4 bases to trimming and J lost 2 bases, with 5 bases between them. Per the germline V gene, CDR1 is MDHEN and CDR2 is SYDVKM. CDR3 coding DNA: TGTGCCAGCAGTTGGCAGAACTATGGCTACACCTTC. Its translation is CASSWQNYGYTF.

The rearrangement links TRBV27 to TRBJ1-2; 9 nucleotides agree with TRBD1. The CDR3 length is 12 residues. CDR1 and CDR2 from the germline V gene are MNHEY and SMNVEV (reference sequence). The junction had 5 bases not matched to a gene; V was cut back by 5 bases and J by 10 bases. CDR3 DNA sequence: TGTGCCAGCAGTGGGGACAGGGACTACTACACCTTC. Protein sequence: CASSGDRDYYTF.